There are a few counts of the clone carrying this T cell receptor (beta chain). Germline CDR1 and CDR2: LNHDA and SQIVND (reference sequence). The CDR3 totals 13 residues. V shed 3 bases, J shed 5 bases, and the junction held 3 bases outside the gene matches. This entry belongs to a study of blood T cell repertoires in COVID-19. Study summary: Donors in the United States, Italy and Spain gave samples during acute or convalescent COVID-19. PBMCs, B-cell-depleted T cells, or T cells provided the cDNA or gDNA that made up the material.

A Seattle source enrolled patients during active infection and followed them longitudinally. The assay was immunoSEQ multiplex PCR, and TCRdb's table has in-frame clones only and misses some. The sample has 200,000 to 250,000 clones; 84% are singletons. What was sequenced was peripheral blood. This chain links TRBV19 with TRBJ1-1, with 7 nucleotides matching TRBD1. The receptor was derived from a woman older than 75 with COVID-19, enrolled during active disease. The CDR3 sequence is CASSMGQRTEAFF. In DNA, the CDR3 is TGTGCCAGTAGTATGGGACAGAGGACTGAAGCTTTCTTT.